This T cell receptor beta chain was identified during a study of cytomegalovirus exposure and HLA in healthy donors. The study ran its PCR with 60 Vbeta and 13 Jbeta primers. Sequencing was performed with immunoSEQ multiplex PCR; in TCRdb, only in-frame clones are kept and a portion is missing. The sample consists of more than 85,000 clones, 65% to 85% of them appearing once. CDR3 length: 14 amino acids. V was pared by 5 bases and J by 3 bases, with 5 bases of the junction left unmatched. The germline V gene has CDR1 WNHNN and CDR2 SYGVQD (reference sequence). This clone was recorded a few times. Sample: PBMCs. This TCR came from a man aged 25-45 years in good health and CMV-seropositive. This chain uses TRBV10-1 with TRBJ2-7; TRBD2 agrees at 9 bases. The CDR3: CASSLNSGGYEQYF. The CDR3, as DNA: TGCGCCAGCAGTCTGAATAGCGGGGGCTACGAGCAGTACTTC.